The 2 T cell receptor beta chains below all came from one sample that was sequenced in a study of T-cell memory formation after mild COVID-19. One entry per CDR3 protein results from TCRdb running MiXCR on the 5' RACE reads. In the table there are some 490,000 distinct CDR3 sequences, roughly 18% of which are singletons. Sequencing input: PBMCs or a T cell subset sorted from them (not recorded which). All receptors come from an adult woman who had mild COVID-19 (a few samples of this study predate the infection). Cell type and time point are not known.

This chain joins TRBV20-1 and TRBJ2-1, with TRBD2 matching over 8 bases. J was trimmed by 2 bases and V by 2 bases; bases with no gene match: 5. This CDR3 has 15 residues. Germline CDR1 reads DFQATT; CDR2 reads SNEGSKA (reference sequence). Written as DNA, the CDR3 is TGCAGTGCTAGAAGCGGGAGTGGGACCTACAATGAGCAGTTCTTC. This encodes CSARSGSGTYNEQFF.

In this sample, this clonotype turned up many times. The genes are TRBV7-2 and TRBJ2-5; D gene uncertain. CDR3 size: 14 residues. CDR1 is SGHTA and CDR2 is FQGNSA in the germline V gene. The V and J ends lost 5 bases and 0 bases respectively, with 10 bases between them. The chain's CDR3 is CASSPQLYQETQYF. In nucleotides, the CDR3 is TGTGCCAGCAGCCCCCAATTGTACCAAGAGACCCAGTACTTC.